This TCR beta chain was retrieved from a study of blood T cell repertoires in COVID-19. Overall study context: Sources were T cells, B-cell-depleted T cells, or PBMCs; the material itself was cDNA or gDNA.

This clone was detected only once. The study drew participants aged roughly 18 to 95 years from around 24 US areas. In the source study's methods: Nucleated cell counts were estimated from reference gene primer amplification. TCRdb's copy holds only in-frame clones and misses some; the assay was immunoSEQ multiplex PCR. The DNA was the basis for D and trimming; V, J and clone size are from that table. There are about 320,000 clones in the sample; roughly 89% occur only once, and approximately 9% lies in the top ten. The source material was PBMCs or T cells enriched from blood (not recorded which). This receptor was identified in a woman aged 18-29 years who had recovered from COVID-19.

The DNA for the CDR3 is TGCGCCAGCAGCTTGAGCGGGAGGGCAGACACCGGGGAGCTGTTTTTT. It yields the protein CASSLSGRADTGELFF. This rearrangement joins TRBV5-1 to TRBJ2-2; 10 bases are shared with TRBD2. Germline trimming cut 1 base from V and 3 bases from J; bases unmatched to any gene: 3. The CDR3 loop spans 16 amino acids. Looked up from germline, CDR1 is SGHRS and CDR2 is YFSETQ.